The 5 T cell receptor beta chains below all came from one sample that was sequenced in a study of blood T cell repertoires in COVID-19. The repertoire was sequenced with immunoSEQ multiplex PCR; TCRdb's copy has only in-frame clones and lacks some. In the table there are roughly 200,000 clones, roughly nine tenths of which are singletons. Sequences were obtained from PBMCs or T cells enriched from blood (not recorded which). The receptors were sampled from a woman between 35 and 50 years old with acute COVID-19.

CDR3 residues: CASSLARQDNQPQHF. The CDR3 DNA sequence: TGTGCCAGCAGTTTGGCAAGACAGGACAATCAGCCCCAGCATTTT. This sequence joins TRBV28 and TRBJ1-5; TRBD1 might be the D (6 bases). CDR1 and CDR2 from the germline V gene are MDHEN and SYDVKM. There are 15 residues in the CDR3. Between the trimmed V and J ends, which lost 3 bases and 3 bases, there was a span of 12 bases.

The chain joins TRBV27 to TRBJ2-7, with 8 bases that match TRBD2. The CDR3 has 14 amino acids. The germline V gene encodes CDR1 MNHEY and CDR2 SMNVEV (reference sequence). V shed 3 bases, J shed 3 bases, and the junction held 4 bases outside the gene matches. CDR3 DNA: TGTGCCAGCAGTTTTACGGGACTAGGCTACGAGCAGTACTTC. Its protein product is CASSFTGLGYEQYF.

V usage is TRBV6-5 and J usage is TRBJ1-5, with 7 bases lining up with TRBD1. CDR1 MNHEY and CDR2 SVGAGI come from the germline V gene. V lost 6 bases, J lost 0 bases, and 5 bases stayed unmatched. This CDR3 comprises 15 residues. This chain's CDR3 is CASRHDRDSNQPQHF. CDR3 DNA: TGTGCCAGCAGACACGACAGGGATAGCAATCAGCCCCAGCATTTT.

V gene TRBV19 combines with J gene TRBJ2-3; 8 bases line up with TRBD2. The CDR3 totals 16 residues. Trimming took 3 bases from V and 0 from J; bases not matched to a gene: 5. Germline CDR1 reads LNHDA; CDR2 reads SQIVND (reference sequence). CDR3 loop: CASSMALAESTDTQYF. CDR3 nucleotide sequence: TGTGCCAGTAGTATGGCACTAGCGGAAAGCACAGATACGCAGTATTTT.

The gene calls are TRBV7-2 and TRBJ2-7; 11 bases line up with TRBD2. Trimming cost V 1 base and J 2 bases; bases outside gene matches: 4. The CDR3 runs 16 residues. Germline V gene data show CDR1 as SGHTA and CDR2 as FQGNSA. The CDR3 protein is CASSLGVAGGAYEQYF. CDR3 sequence (DNA): TGTGCCAGCAGCTTAGGGGTAGCGGGAGGGGCCTACGAGCAGTACTTC.